This T cell receptor beta chain was captured in a study of blood T cell repertoires in COVID-19 (dated by TCRdb to the early 2020s). For the study in its entirety: Collaborator samples came from the United States, Italy and Spain and covered acute and convalescent phases of COVID-19. The material from the prospective study consisted of cDNA or gDNA derived from T cells, B-cell-depleted T cells, or PBMCs. The dataset comprised deeply sampled blood TCRbeta repertoires from subjects exposed to, actively infected with, or recovered from COVID-19. The repertoires were released in a freely available public database intended as a resource for research on the immune response to SARS-CoV-2. Samples were obtained from the ongoing ImmuneRACE study (first 160 participants) and from about 1,300 subjects provided by 6 global collaborators. Sample metadata almost always included a de-identified subject ID, COVID-19 status, age in years and sex. HLA class I and class II types, where available, came from metadata supplied by the sample provider rather than from assay-based typing.

With respect to this clone: Which antigen it targets is not known. Base-call qualities are not available, and no considerably larger clone is one nucleotide away.

Collaborating institutions collected whole blood in K2EDTA tubes following their own protocols. For TCRbeta analysis, collaborators shipped samples as frozen whole blood, isolated PBMCs, or DNA extracted from either of those sample types. The immunoSEQ Assay, a bias-controlled multiplex PCR, was used to amplify TCRbeta CDR3 regions from genomic DNA. The study's own analysis went as follows. The number of nucleated cells in each sample was estimated from the amplification of reference gene primers within the assay. Sequence reads were collapsed and filtered to measure the absolute abundance of every unique TCRbeta CDR3 rearrangement. For each sample, productive Simpson clonality was calculated as the square root of Simpson's diversity index over productive rearrangements. TCRdb's version of the immuneACCESS table is confined to in-frame rearrangements and falls short of the full clone set. An unresolved V gene accounts for under half of the shortfall where checked; the remainder is of unknown origin. V and J calls and clone size are those listed in that table; D and trimming were worked out from the DNA. A total of roughly 59,000 clones appear in this sample, about 72% of them only once. Around an eighth of the sample is taken by the ten largest.

Study-wide findings and limitations: How much clinical and demographic metadata was included differed by source and by participant, and the metadata was provided uncurated.

Spanning cysteine to phenylalanine, the CDR3 consists of 14 amino acids. Only the CDR3 region is kept as DNA, spanning 42 bases read in frame from base 1. Sequences SGHTS (CDR1) and YDEGEE (CDR2) are obtained from the germline V gene. V and J are truncated by 0 bases and 2 bases respectively, leaving an intervening sequence of 8 bases. The specimen sequenced was peripheral blood. This sequence uses TRBV5-8 and TRBJ1-1; there is no confident call for the D gene. This clonotype was sampled from an older man with acute or convalescent COVID-19. The CDR3 protein is CASSLGQRNTEAFF. In nucleotides, the sequence is TGTGCCAGCAGCTTGGGACAAAGAAACACTGAAGCTTTCTTT.